These 23 T cell receptor beta chains were sequenced from one sample in a study of shared clonotypes between healthy human individuals. TCRdb's copy holds only in-frame clones and misses some; the assay was immunoSEQ multiplex PCR. This table holds over a million clones, roughly 96% found once. The sample was naive CD4+ T cells sorted from blood. Indicated subset: CD45RA+ positively selected. The origin of the receptors is a man aged 25-40 years in good health.

This clone has just one count. V usage is TRBV5-1 and J usage is TRBJ2-1; D is undetermined. The CDR3 consists of 14 residues. V gave up 4 bases and J gave up 2 bases, with 10 bases separating them. CDR1 SGHRS and CDR2 YFSETQ come from the germline V gene. The CDR3 protein is CASSPAQPYNEQFF. CDR3 sequence (DNA): TGCGCCAGCAGCCCTGCCCAACCCTACAATGAGCAGTTCTTC.

The chain is built from TRBV11-2 and TRBJ2-1; 10 nucleotides agree with TRBD2. The CDR3 spans 14 residues. Per germline, CDR1 SGHAT and CDR2 FQNNGV. J was trimmed by 8 bases and V by 1 base; bases with no gene match: 2. The CDR3 spells CASSLVAGGHEQFF. DNA of the CDR3: TGTGCCAGCAGCTTAGTAGCGGGAGGCCATGAGCAGTTCTTC. Complete variable domain (other parts from reference TRBV11-2 and TRBJ2-1): EAGVAQSPRYKIIEKRQSVAFWCNPISGHATLYWYQQILGQGPKLLIQFQNNGVVDDSQLPKDRFSAERLKGVDSTLKIQPAKLEDSAVYLCASSLVAGGHEQFFGPGTRLTVL.

V and J are TRBV7-2 and TRBJ2-7; 8 bases line up with TRBD2. V was clipped by 5 bases and J by 2 bases; unmatched bases: 14. CDR1 and CDR2 from the germline V gene are SGHTA and FQGNSA. The CDR3 has 17 amino acids. The CDR3 is CASSLSISGSFPYEQYF. CDR3 bases: TGTGCCAGCAGCCTCTCTATCAGCGGGAGTTTCCCCTACGAGCAGTACTTC.

Details on this clone: Other DNA sequences in the sample encode the same CDR3. The chain combines TRBV28 with TRBJ2-6, with D hard to call. The CDR3 is made up of 13 amino acids. In germline, CDR1 is MDHEN, CDR2 SYDVKM. The V end lost 8 bases, the J end lost 0 bases, and 5 bases lay between the germline ends. CDR3 residues: CASSPSGANVLTF. The CDR3 region has the DNA TGTGCCAGCTCACCCTCTGGGGCCAACGTCCTGACTTTC.

This clone was seen once. The V gene is TRBV5-1, the J gene TRBJ1-5; TRBD1 is a possible D gene (6 bases). Trimming pared 0 bases from V and 6 bases from J, leaving 16 bases between. Germline assignment: CDR1 SGHRS and CDR2 YFSETQ. The CDR3 length is 16 residues. The CDR3 loop reads CASSLGGITGAQPQHF. The CDR3, as DNA: TGCGCCAGCAGCTTGGGTGGGATCACGGGGGCTCAGCCCCAGCATTTT.

Remarks on this clone: Other DNA sequences in the same sample also yield this CDR3. The chain employs TRBV7-9 and TRBJ1-1; TRBD1 agrees at 7 bases. CDR1 is SEHNR, CDR2 FQNEAQ, per germline (reference sequence). This CDR3 has 15 amino acids. V gave up 5 bases and J gave up 2 bases; unmatched junction bases: 8. The CDR3 reads CASSPRTGDNTEAFF. The DNA of the CDR3 is TGTGCCAGCAGCCCGCGAACAGGGGATAACACTGAAGCTTTCTTT. Drawing the rest from reference TRBV7-9 and TRBJ1-1, the complete variable domain is DTGVSQNPRHKITKRGQNVTFRCDPISEHNRLYWYRQTLGQGPEFLTYFQNEAQLEKSRLLSDRFSAERPKGSFSTLEIQRTEQGDSAMYLCASSPRTGDNTEAFFGQGTRLTVV.

On this clone: One end of the junction does not line up with germline, which may come from a read error. The gene calls are TRBV7-7 and TRBJ2-2, with D perhaps matching TRBD2 (5 bases). The CDR3 runs to 16 residues. Germline V gene lookup returns CDR1 SSHAT and CDR2 FNYEAQ (reference sequence). CDR3 bases: TGTGCTAGCAGCTTAGCTGGAGGACGTGGCACCGGGGAGCTGTTTTTT. Protein: CASSLAGGRGTGELFF. Complete variable domain (other parts from reference TRBV7-7 and TRBJ2-2): GAGVSQSPRYKVTKRGQDVTLRCDPISSHATLYWYQQALGQGPEFLTYFNYEAQPDKSGLPSDRFSAERPEGSISTLTIQRTEQRDSAMYRCASSLAGGRGTGELFFGEGSRLTVL.

V gene TRBV18 combines with J gene TRBJ1-5; no definite D call. The V end was cut by 3 bases, the J end by 7 bases, with 13 bases between. The CDR3 has 14 residues. Germline V gene sequence: CDR1 KGHSH, CDR2 LQKENI. CDR3 residues: CASSPPGSGQPQHF. In nucleotides, the CDR3 is TGTGCCAGCTCACCTCCCGGGTCGGGACAGCCCCAGCATTTT.

The chain uses TRBV11-2 and TRBJ2-1; D is perhaps TRBD2 (7 bases). The CDR3 covers 15 residues. Trimming took off 5 bases at V and 7 bases at J, with 18 bases between the two ends. Per germline, CDR1 SGHAT and CDR2 FQNNGV. This chain's CDR3 is CASSPLWGGHNEQFF. Here the CDR3 DNA reads TGTGCCAGCAGCCCCCTCTGGGGGGGGCATAATGAGCAGTTCTTC.

The V gene is TRBV15, the J gene TRBJ1-5; no clear D. Germline V gene sequence: CDR1 LNHNV, CDR2 YYDKDF (reference sequence). The CDR3 has 14 amino acids. V was trimmed by 0 bases and J by 6 bases, leaving 9 bases between them. CDR3 DNA: TGTGCCACCAGCAGAGATAGAGGTCTTCAGCCCCAGCATTTT. Translating gives CATSRDRGLQPQHF.

The rearrangement joins TRBV7-9 to TRBJ2-3, with TRBD2 matching 7 bases. V lost 2 bases and J lost 0; bases outside the gene matches: 8. Germline V gene data show CDR1 as SEHNR and CDR2 as FQNEAQ (reference sequence). The CDR3 length is 17 residues. The chain's CDR3 is CASSLRGGGASTDTQYF. CDR3 coding DNA: TGTGCCAGCAGCTTAAGAGGCGGGGGAGCGAGCACAGATACGCAGTATTTT.

This sequence joins TRBV5-1 and TRBJ1-2, with TRBD1 as a possible D gene (6 bases). The germline CDR1 and CDR2 sequences are SGHRS and YFSETQ. This CDR3 spans 14 amino acids. The germline V and J ends were trimmed by 0 bases and 6 bases, with 12 bases remaining between them. CDR3 region: CASSLAGTSDGYTF. Written as DNA, the CDR3 is TGCGCCAGCAGCTTGGCCGGGACATCGGATGGCTACACCTTC. Filled out from reference TRBV5-1 and TRBJ1-2, the complete variable domain reads KAGVTQTPRYLIKTRGQQVTLSCSPISGHRSVSWYQQTPGQGLQFLFEYFSETQRNKGNFPGRFSGRQFSNSRSEMNVSTLELGDSALYLCASSLAGTSDGYTFGSGTRLTVV.

The chain combines TRBV12-2 with TRBJ2-5; the table's D call, TRBD1, has no DNA check behind it. TRBV12-2 is a pseudogene segment. CDR3 length equals 15 residues. CDR3 in amino acids: CASRPPTDPKETQYF. The CDR3 DNA reads TGTGCAAGTCGCCCCCCGACAGACCCTAAAGAGACCCAGTACTTC.

The V gene is TRBV28, the J gene TRBJ1-1; D gene unclear. CDR1 is MDHEN and CDR2 is SYDVKM in the germline V gene. The V end was cut by 1 base, the J end by 2 bases, with 11 bases between. The CDR3 covers 15 residues. CDR3 in amino acids: CASSLLGSGNTEAFF. CDR3 bases: TGTGCCAGCAGTTTATTAGGGTCTGGAAACACTGAAGCTTTCTTT.

CDR3 in DNA: TGTGCCAGCAGCGTAGCCGGCGGGGGAAATAACTACAATGAGCAGTTCTTC. Protein sequence: CASSVAGGGNNYNEQFF. This chain uses TRBV9 with TRBJ2-1, with 7 positions matching TRBD2. The CDR3 extends over 17 amino acids. Germline values: CDR1 SGDLS, CDR2 YYNGEE. V shed 0 bases, J shed 3 bases, and the junction held 9 bases outside the gene matches.

For this clone: The same CDR3 also results from other DNA sequences found in this sample. This chain uses TRBV28 with TRBJ2-1; possible D gene TRBD2, 6 bases. Germline-derived CDR1 and CDR2 are MDHEN and SYDVKM. The CDR3 contains 14 residues. V was cut by 5 bases and J by 0 bases, with 8 bases left in between. The CDR3 nucleotides are TGTGCCAGCAGTCTCGGGAGCTCCTACAATGAGCAGTTCTTC. It specifies CASSLGSSYNEQFF.

The V gene is TRBV19, the J gene TRBJ2-5; D is ambiguous. Germline-derived CDR1 and CDR2 are LNHDA and SQIVND (reference sequence). The germline V and J ends were trimmed by 5 bases and 4 bases, with 14 bases remaining between them. This CDR3 region has 14 residues. The DNA of the CDR3 is TGTGCCAGTAGTGCCACCTGGAGAGTAGAGACCCAGTACTTC. It is translated as CASSATWRVETQYF.

This chain joins TRBV28 and TRBJ2-2, with D perhaps TRBD1 (6 bases). Trimming left V 6 bases short and J 6 bases short, with 11 bases between. The germline V gene has CDR1 MDHEN and CDR2 SYDVKM. The CDR3 runs to 13 residues. The CDR3 loop is CASSRTGSGELFF. For the CDR3, the DNA is TGTGCCAGCAGCCGCACAGGGTCCGGGGAGCTGTTTTTT.

The V call is TRBV5-1, the J call TRBJ1-2; a possible D gene is TRBD1 (5 bases). This CDR3 spans 16 amino acids. Germline assignment: CDR1 SGHRS and CDR2 YFSETQ. Trimming pared 2 bases from V and 2 bases from J, leaving 16 bases between. The CDR3 loop reads CASSFGGGGGNYGYTF. CDR3 DNA sequence: TGCGCCAGCAGCTTCGGTGGCGGGGGAGGGAACTATGGCTACACCTTC.

This sequence joins TRBV6-1 and TRBJ1-5; D unresolved. Germline loops: CDR1 MNHNS, CDR2 SASEGT. V lost 1 base, J lost 11 bases, and 15 bases lay in between. The CDR3 is 14 amino acids. The CDR3 reads CASSEEPRAGSQHF. The CDR3 DNA reads TGTGCCAGCAGTGAAGAACCCCGGGCGGGGTCCCAGCATTTT.

This clone was seen just once. The chain combines TRBV7-9 with TRBJ1-2, with D tentatively TRBD1 (5 bases). Germline V gene data show CDR1 as SEHNR and CDR2 as FQNEAQ (reference sequence). The CDR3 contains 16 residues. Trimming cost V 2 bases and J 2 bases, with 15 bases left between them. The CDR3 DNA is TGTGCCAGCAGCTTATTGGGGGGTGAGGGCAACTATGGCTACACCTTC. Its protein is CASSLLGGEGNYGYTF.

The chain links TRBV5-8 to TRBJ1-1, with D tentatively TRBD1 (5 bases). CDR3 length: 12 residues. Germline CDR1 reads SGHTS; CDR2 reads YDEGEE. The ends were cut back, 4 bases at V and 13 bases at J, with 17 bases in the middle. The CDR3 protein is CASSSTGPLYFF. CDR3 DNA: TGTGCCAGCAGCAGCACAGGACCCCTTTATTTCTTT. Together with reference TRBV5-8 and TRBJ1-1, the CDR3 gives the full variable domain: EAGVTQSPTHLIKTRGQQATLRCSPISGHTSVYWYQQALGLGLQFLLWYDEGEERNRGNFPPRFSGRQFPNYSSELNVNALELEDSALYLCASSSTGPLYFFGQGTRLTVV.

The J gene is TRBJ2-7, the V gene TRBV14; D is uncertain. V lost 0 bases and J 3 bases, leaving 12 bases between the germline ends. This CDR3 has 15 residues. Germline V CDR1 and CDR2: SGHDN, FVKESK. This CDR3 is CASSQDRVGLYEQYF. The CDR3 DNA is TGTGCCAGCAGCCAAGACCGAGTCGGCCTCTACGAGCAGTACTTC.